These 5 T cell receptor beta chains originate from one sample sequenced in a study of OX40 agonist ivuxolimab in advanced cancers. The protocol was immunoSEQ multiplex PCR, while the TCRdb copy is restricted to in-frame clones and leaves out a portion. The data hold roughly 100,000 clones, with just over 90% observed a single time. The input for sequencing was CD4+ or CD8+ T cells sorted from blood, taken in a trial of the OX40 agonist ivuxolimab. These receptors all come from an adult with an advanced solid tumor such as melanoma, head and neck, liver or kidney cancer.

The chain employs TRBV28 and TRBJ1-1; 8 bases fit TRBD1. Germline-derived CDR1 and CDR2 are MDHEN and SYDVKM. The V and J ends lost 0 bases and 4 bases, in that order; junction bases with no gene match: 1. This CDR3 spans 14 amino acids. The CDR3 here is CASSLWTGATEAFF. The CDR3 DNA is TGTGCCAGCAGTTTATGGACAGGGGCCACTGAAGCTTTCTTT.

Here the CDR3 DNA reads TGTGCCAGCAGCTTGTTTGGGCCTGCCACCGGGGAGCTGTTTTTT. Protein: CASSLFGPATGELFF. The genes are TRBV5-6 and TRBJ2-2; D uncertain. This CDR3 comprises 15 residues. Trimming took 1 base from V and 4 from J, leaving 11 bases between them. Germline loops: CDR1 SGHDT, CDR2 YYEEEE.

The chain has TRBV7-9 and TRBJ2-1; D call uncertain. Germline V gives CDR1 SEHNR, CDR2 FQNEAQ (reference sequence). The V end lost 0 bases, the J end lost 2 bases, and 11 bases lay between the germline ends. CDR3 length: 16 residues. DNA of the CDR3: TGTGCCAGCAGCTTAGCCCAGGCTCTGCCCTACAATGAGCAGTTCTTC. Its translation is CASSLAQALPYNEQFF. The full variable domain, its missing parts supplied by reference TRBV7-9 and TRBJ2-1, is DTGVSQNPRHKITKRGQNVTFRCDPISEHNRLYWYRQTLGQGPEFLTYFQNEAQLEKSRLLSDRFSAERPKGSFSTLEIQRTEQGDSAMYLCASSLAQALPYNEQFFGPGTRLTVL.

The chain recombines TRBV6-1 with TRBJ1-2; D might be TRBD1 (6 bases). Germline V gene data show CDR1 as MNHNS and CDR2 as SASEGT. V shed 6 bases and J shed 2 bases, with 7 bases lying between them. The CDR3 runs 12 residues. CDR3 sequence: CASSDRNYGYTF. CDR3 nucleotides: TGTGCCAGCAGCGACAGGAACTATGGCTACACCTTC.

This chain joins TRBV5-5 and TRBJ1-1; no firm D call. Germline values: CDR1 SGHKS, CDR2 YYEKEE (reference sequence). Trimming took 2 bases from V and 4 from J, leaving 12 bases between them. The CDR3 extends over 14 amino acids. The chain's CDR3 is CASSLGLEGTEAFF. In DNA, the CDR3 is TGTGCCAGCAGCTTAGGACTTGAAGGCACTGAAGCTTTCTTT. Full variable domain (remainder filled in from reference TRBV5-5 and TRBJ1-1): DAGVTQSPTHLIKTRGQQVTLRCSPISGHKSVSWYQQVLGQGPQFIFQYYEKEERGRGNFPDRFSARQFPNYSSELNVNALLLGDSALYLCASSLGLEGTEAFFGQGTRLTVV.